Listed here are 8 T cell receptor beta chains from one sample, sequenced in a study of T cells in Graves' hyperthyroidism and ophthalmopathy. Using RNA transcripts as the source, TCR beta CDR3 regions were amplified. When the TCR CDR3 underwent first-round RT-PCR, the HTBI primer set was used. TCRdb processed the multiplex PCR reads anew with MiXCR; each CDR3 protein has one entry. The sample holds hundreds of thousands of distinct CDR3 sequences, roughly 20% seen once. The source material was blood. The receptor set was obtained from a man aged 25-45 years with Graves' ophthalmopathy.

Only a few counts were recorded for this clonotype. The chain has TRBV10-3 and TRBJ2-2; D is possibly TRBD2 (6 bases). Germline CDR1 reads ENHRY; CDR2 reads SYGVKD. This CDR3 spans 18 amino acids. The V and J ends lost 0 bases and 6 bases respectively, with 20 bases between them. This CDR3 reads CAISESKGLGGRPGELFF. CDR3 in DNA: TGTGCCATCAGTGAGTCGAAAGGATTGGGAGGACGGCCCGGGGAGCTGTTTTTT.

V gene TRBV6-1 combines with J gene TRBJ2-5; TRBD2 is a possible D gene (5 bases). Germline V gives CDR1 MNHNS, CDR2 SASEGT. Trimming took off 7 bases at V and 5 bases at J, with 17 bases between the two ends. The CDR3 is made up of 14 amino acids. CDR3 nucleotides: TGTGCCAGCAACCGAGGAGGACCCCAGGAGACCCAGTACTTC. The encoded protein is CASNRGGPQETQYF.

The chain couples TRBV6-5 to TRBJ2-5, with 16 bases that match TRBD2. The CDR3 contains 19 residues. CDR1 and CDR2 (germline): MNHEY, SVGAGI. J gave up 5 bases and V 2 bases, and 11 bases lay outside the gene matches. CDR3 DNA sequence: TGTGCCAGCAGTTACACGGAACCGGGACTAGCGGGAGGGCCGGAGACCCAGTACTTC. Translation: CASSYTEPGLAGGPETQYF.

The V call is TRBV5-1, the J call TRBJ1-5; 11 nucleotides agree with TRBD1. Germline V gene data show CDR1 as SGHRS and CDR2 as YFSETQ. This CDR3 spans 15 amino acids. The junction had 5 bases not matched to a gene; V was cut back by 4 bases and J by 5 bases. For the CDR3, the DNA is TGCGCCAGCAGCCCGGGACAGGGGGGTGATCAGCCCCAGCATTTT. Its translation: CASSPGQGGDQPQHF.

The count of this clonotype is one. This sequence joins TRBV20-1 and TRBJ2-3; 13 nucleotides align to TRBD2. Germline trimming cut 6 bases from V and 1 base from J; bases unmatched to any gene: 13. This CDR3 region has 18 residues. Per the germline V gene, CDR1 is DFQATT and CDR2 is SNEGSKA (reference sequence). The DNA for the CDR3 is TGCAGTGCCCCGGGACTAGCGGGATCGAGGAGGGGCACAGATACGCAGTATTTT. The encoded protein is CSAPGLAGSRRGTDTQYF.

This clonotype occurred a few times. The chain couples TRBV29-1 to TRBJ1-1, with 8 bases identical to TRBD1. V lost 2 bases to trimming and J lost 5 bases; unmatched junction nucleotides: 13. This CDR3 contains 16 residues. The germline V gene has CDR1 SQVTM and CDR2 ANQGSEA. CDR3 DNA: TGCAGCGTTGAAACCCCCCGACAGGGGCGGAAAACTGAAGCTTTCTTT. Translating gives CSVETPRQGRKTEAFF.

CDR3 protein: CASSPGGLPSEQYF. The CDR3 DNA follows: TGTGCCAGCTCACCGGGGGGCCTCCCTAGCGAGCAGTACTTC. The V gene is TRBV18, the J gene TRBJ2-7, with D perhaps being TRBD1 or TRBD2 (6 bases each). The germline gives CDR1 KGHSH, CDR2 LQKENI. V was trimmed by 3 bases and J by 6 bases, leaving 15 bases between them. The CDR3 totals 14 residues.

This clonotype was counted at least ten times. The chain joins TRBV6-1 to TRBJ2-7; maybe TRBD1 (6 bases). CDR3 length equals 14 residues. Between the trimmed V and J ends, which lost 2 bases and 4 bases, there was a span of 12 bases. The germline gives CDR1 MNHNS, CDR2 SASEGT. The CDR3 spells CASSELGTTYEQYF. As DNA, the CDR3 is TGTGCCAGCAGTGAACTCGGGACAACATACGAGCAGTACTTC.